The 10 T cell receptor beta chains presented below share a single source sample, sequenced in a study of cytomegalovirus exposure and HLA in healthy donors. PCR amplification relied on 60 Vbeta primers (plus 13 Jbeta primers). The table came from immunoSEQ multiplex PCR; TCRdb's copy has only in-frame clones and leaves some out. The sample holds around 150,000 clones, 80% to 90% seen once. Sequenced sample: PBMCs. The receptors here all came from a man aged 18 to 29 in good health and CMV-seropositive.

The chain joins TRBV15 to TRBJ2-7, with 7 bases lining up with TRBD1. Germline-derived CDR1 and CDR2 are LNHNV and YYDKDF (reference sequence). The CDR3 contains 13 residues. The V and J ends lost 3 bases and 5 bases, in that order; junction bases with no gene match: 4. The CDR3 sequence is CATSSQGVNEQYF. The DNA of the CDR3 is TGTGCCACCAGCAGCCAGGGGGTTAACGAGCAGTACTTC.

This CDR3 is CASSQEWRGPYTDTQYF. The DNA of the CDR3 is TGTGCCAGCAGCCAAGAATGGCGGGGGCCCTACACAGATACGCAGTATTTT. This chain links TRBV14 with TRBJ2-3, with D possibly TRBD2 on 7 matching bases. The CDR3 has 17 amino acids. V lost 0 bases and J 2 bases, leaving 15 bases between the germline ends. The germline CDR1 and CDR2 sequences are SGHDN and FVKESK.

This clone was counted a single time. CDR3 nucleotide sequence: TGTGCCAGCAGCCTTAGCGGGGGGGCCCACAATGAGCAGTTCTTC. Residues: CASSLSGGAHNEQFF. The gene calls are TRBV7-2 and TRBJ2-1, with TRBD2 identical over 11 bases. CDR3 length: 15 amino acids. The V gene's germline CDR1 is SGHTA and CDR2 FQGNSA. With 5 bases clipped from V and 5 bases from J, the junction kept 5 bases outside the gene matches.

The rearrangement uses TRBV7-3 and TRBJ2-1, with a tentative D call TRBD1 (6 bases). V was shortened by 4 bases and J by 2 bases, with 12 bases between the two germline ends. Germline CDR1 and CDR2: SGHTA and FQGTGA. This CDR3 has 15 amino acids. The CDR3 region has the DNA TGTGCCAGCAGCTGGGGGCGAGGAACCTACAATGAGCAGTTCTTC. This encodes CASSWGRGTYNEQFF.

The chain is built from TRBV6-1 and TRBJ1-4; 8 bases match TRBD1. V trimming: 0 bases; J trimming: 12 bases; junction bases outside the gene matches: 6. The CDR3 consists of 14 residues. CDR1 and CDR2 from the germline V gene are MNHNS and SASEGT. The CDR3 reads CASSEAWGGQELFF. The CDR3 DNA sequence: TGTGCCAGCAGTGAAGCTTGGGGGGGACAGGAACTGTTTTTT.

The CDR3 loop is CASSFSDRENSPLHF. CDR3 sequence (DNA): TGCGCCAGCAGCTTTTCGGACAGGGAGAATTCACCCCTCCACTTT. This chain joins TRBV5-1 and TRBJ1-6; 8 bases line up with TRBD1. Germline V gene data show CDR1 as SGHRS and CDR2 as YFSETQ. CDR3 length equals 15 residues. V lost 2 bases and J lost 7; bases outside the gene matches: 5. Looking up the rest from reference TRBV5-1 and TRBJ1-6 gives the full variable domain: KAGVTQTPRYLIKTRGQQVTLSCSPISGHRSVSWYQQTPGQGLQFLFEYFSETQRNKGNFPGRFSGRQFSNSRSEMNVSTLELGDSALYLCASSFSDRENSPLHFGNGTRLTVT.

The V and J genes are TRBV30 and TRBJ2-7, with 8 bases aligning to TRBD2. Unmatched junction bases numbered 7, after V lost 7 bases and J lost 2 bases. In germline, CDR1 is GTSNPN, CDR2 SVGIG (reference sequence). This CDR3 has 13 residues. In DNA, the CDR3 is TGTGCCTCTCAAACTAGCGGCACCTACGAGCAGTACTTC. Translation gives CASQTSGTYEQYF.

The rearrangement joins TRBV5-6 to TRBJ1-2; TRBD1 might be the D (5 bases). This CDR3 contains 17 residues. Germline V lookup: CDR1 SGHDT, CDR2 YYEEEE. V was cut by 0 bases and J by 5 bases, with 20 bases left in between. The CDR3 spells CASSLGPWGGPEYGYTF. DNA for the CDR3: TGTGCCAGCAGCTTGGGCCCCTGGGGGGGTCCGGAATATGGCTACACCTTC.

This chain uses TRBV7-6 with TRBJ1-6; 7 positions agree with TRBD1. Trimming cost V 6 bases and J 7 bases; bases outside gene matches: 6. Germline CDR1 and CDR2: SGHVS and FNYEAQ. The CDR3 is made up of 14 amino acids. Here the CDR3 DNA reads TGTGCCAGCAGTTCGGACAGGCGAAATTCACCCCTCCACTTT. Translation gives CASSSDRRNSPLHF.

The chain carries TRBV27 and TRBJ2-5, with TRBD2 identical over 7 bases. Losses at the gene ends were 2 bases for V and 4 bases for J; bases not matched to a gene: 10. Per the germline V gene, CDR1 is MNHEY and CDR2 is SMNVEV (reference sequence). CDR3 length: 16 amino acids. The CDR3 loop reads CASSLTGTTPTETQYF. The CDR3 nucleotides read TGTGCCAGCAGTTTAACCGGGACTACCCCGACAGAGACCCAGTACTTC.